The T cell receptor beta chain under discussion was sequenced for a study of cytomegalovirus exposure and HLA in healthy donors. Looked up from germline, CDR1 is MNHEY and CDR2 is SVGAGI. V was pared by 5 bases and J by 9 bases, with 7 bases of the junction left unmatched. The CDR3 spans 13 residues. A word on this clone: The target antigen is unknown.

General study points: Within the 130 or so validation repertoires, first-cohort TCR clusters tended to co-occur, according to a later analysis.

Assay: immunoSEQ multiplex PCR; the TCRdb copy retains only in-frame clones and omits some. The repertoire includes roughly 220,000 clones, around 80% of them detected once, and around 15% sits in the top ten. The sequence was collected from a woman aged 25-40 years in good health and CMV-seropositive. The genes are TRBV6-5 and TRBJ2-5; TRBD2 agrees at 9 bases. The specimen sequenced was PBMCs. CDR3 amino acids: CASSGTSQRAQYF. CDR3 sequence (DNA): TGTGCCAGCAGTGGGACTAGCCAGAGGGCCCAGTACTTC.